This entry features one TCR beta chain sequence. Its antigen is unknown. Nothing much larger sits one base from this clone, and base qualities are not available. This entry belongs to a study of T cells in Graves' hyperthyroidism and ophthalmopathy (dated by TCRdb to the late 2010s). The study in broad terms: Peripheral blood samples were taken at the time of initial diagnosis, prior to any treatment. An independent validation cohort of 18 to 20 hyperthyroidism patients and roughly 16 patients who later progressed to ophthalmopathy tested prospective prediction of ophthalmopathy. Thyroid tissue and blood T-cell repertoires from more than 5 Graves' hyperthyroidism patients were also compared in the study. The approximately 100 discovery patients were divided at random into training and test sets in a 7:3 ratio. TCR V-J signatures able to tell the groups apart were searched for in a discovery cohort of approximately 95 patients, of whom 43 had Graves' ophthalmopathy and roughly 59 had stable Graves' hyperthyroidism. According to the paper, TCR Vbeta CDR3 sequencing was carried out on roughly 130 peripheral blood samples, which came from around 43 ophthalmopathy, approximately 78 hyperthyroidism and 17 progressor patients. Following sampling, methimazole starting at 30 mg daily was given to hyperthyroidism patients, and high-dose intravenous methylprednisolone was given to ophthalmopathy patients. Study-level results and caveats: Blood samples also contained most of the expanded thyroid clonotypes (frequency above 0.001), which suggests that blood repertoires may reflect thyroid immune responses. A 13 V-J signature model separated ophthalmopathy from stable hyperthyroidism, with roughly 88% sensitivity and roughly 81% specificity in cross-validation and 80%/75% in testing. No statistical method was used to set the sample size in advance, and investigators knew the group allocation. In validation, progression to ophthalmopathy was predicted by the model with 65% to 71% sensitivity and 72% to 85% specificity, a median of about 6 months before onset.

Amplification of TCR beta CDR3 regions was carried out from RNA transcripts. The first round of RT-PCR for the TCR CDR3 was performed with the HTBI primer set and the Qiagen OneStep RT-PCR kit. Libraries were constructed in a second round of multiplex PCR, after which size selection and purification were performed. Paired-end sequencing of the libraries was performed with 100 bp reads on an Illumina HiSeq2000. Under the source paper's analysis protocol: SOAPnuke was used to process the raw data, throwing out any read that contained adapters or uncalled bases, had a mean Phred below 15, or lacked an exact constant-primer or identifier match. High-quality paired reads were merged using COPE v1.2.5, and each unique nucleotide sequence was defined as a clonotype. MiTCR v1.1 was used to align the clonotypes against IMGT TRBV, TRBD and TRBJ reference segments. The analysis included only V-J combinations with a frequency above 0.0001, which together covered more than 98% of the repertoires. The TCS score was defined as the ratio of F50 (clonal expansion) to E x V (chaos), calculated using BLOSUM62-based TCRdist between CDR3 peptides within each V-J. Welch's t-statistics and random forest reduced 450 to 600 V-J features to fewer than 15, which were used in a naive Bayes classifier (R e1071). The similarity between thyroid and blood repertoires was quantified using the Morisita-Horn index. TCRdb trimmed public reads at Q25 via fastp, called clones via MiXCR and kept in-frame beta chains. Every distinct CDR3 protein forms one entry, paired with its most common genes and DNA. The V and J calls, along with clone size, are taken from TCRdb and not from the paper's own processing. Here the sample has hundreds of thousands of distinct CDR3 sequences; around 38% occur a single time. Together, the top ten hold approximately 8.7% of the sample.

Taken from cysteine to phenylalanine, the CDR3 has 19 residues. Only the CDR3 DNA is retained, 57 bases long and in frame from the first base. From a lookup of the germline V gene (reference sequence), CDR1 and CDR2 are SGHAT and FQDESV. From V the trimming removes 3 bases and from J it removes 6 bases, while the gene matches leave 19 bases of the junction unaccounted for. Graves' hyperthyroidism was defined as stable when no progression to ophthalmopathy occurred over 18 months of follow-up. Hyperthyroidism patients were aged 18 to 65 years and newly diagnosed, with disease duration of less than 2 months. Exclusion was applied to patients with uncontrolled infections, other autoimmune diseases, pregnancy or lactation. Diagnoses were established on the basis of clinical symptoms, serum thyroxine and TRAb, thyroid ultrasound, and orbital computed tomography. PBMCs were separated from about 10 ml of fresh peripheral blood using Ficoll-Paque density gradient centrifugation. Total RNA was extracted with Trizol reagent, and quality was checked on an Agilent 2100 Bioanalyzer.

This sequence originates from a man aged 18 to 29 with Graves' hyperthyroidism. The rearrangement joined TRBV11-1 to TRBJ1-1, and 10 bases in between align with TRBD1. The sample taken for sequencing was blood. The bases read TGTGCCAGCAGCTTTTCTTATAGGGGGGACAGGGGCCGCTCGCCTGAAGCTTTCTTT. Its amino acids are CASSFSYRGDRGRSPEAFF.